This T cell receptor (beta chain) was identified in a study of blood T cells in healthy people across ages. Through a sample-barcoded 5' primer and a J-beta primer mix, a second PCR was run for roughly 6 to 12 cycles. Each of the cDNA molecules was tagged by a template-switch adaptor with 12 random nucleotides. MiXCR was run by TCRdb on the 5' RACE reads, yielding one entry per CDR3 protein. The sample contains hundreds of thousands of distinct CDR3 sequences, approximately 53% of which appear only once. The germline V gene encodes CDR1 DFQATT and CDR2 SNEGSKA (reference sequence). The CDR3 runs 13 residues. V gave up 6 bases and J gave up 5 bases; unmatched junction bases: 6.

The sample taken for sequencing was blood. V usage is TRBV20-1 and J usage is TRBJ1-4; 7 bases are a match to TRBD1. The sequence was collected from a man between 35 and 55 years old in good health. Here the CDR3 reads CSALGQLNEKLFF. DNA of the CDR3: TGCAGTGCATTGGGACAGCTAAATGAAAAACTGTTTTTT.